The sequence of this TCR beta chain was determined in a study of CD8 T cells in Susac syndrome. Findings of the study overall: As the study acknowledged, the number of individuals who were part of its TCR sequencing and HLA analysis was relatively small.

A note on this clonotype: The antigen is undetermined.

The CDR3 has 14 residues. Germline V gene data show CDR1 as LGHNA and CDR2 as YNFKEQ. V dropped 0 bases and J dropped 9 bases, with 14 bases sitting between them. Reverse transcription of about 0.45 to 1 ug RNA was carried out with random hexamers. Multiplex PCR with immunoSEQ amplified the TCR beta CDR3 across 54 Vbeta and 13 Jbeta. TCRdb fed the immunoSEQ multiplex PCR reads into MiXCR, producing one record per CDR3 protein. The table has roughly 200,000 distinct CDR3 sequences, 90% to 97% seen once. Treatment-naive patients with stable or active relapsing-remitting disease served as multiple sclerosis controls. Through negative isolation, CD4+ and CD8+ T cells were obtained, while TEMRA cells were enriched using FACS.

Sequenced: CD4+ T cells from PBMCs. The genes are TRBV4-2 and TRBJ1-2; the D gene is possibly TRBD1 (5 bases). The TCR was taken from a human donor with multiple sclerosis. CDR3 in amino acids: CASSQDRGSGSYTF. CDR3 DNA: TGTGCCAGCAGCCAAGATCGGGGGAGTGGTAGCTACACCTTC.